The 28 T cell receptor beta chains listed next were all sequenced from one sample in a study of CD8+CD57+ T cells in acquired aplastic anemia. Patients chosen for sequencing had CD8+CD57+ cells that had expanded, as shown by flow cytometry. Template material for TCR beta VDJ and CDR3 profiling consisted of genomic DNA. MiXCR, run by TCRdb on the reads, gives a single entry per CDR3 protein. The data show 450,000 to 600,000 distinct CDR3 sequences, with about a third seen just once and roughly 0.89% held by the top ten. Sequencing was carried out using sorted CD4+, CD8+, or CD8+CD57+ T cells (not recorded which) from PBMCs. The receptor set was obtained from a human donor with aplastic anemia.

This clonotype showed up many times. The chain joins TRBV5-1 to TRBJ2-7; 13 bases are a match to TRBD2. The germline V gene encodes CDR1 SGHRS and CDR2 YFSETQ. V was clipped by 4 bases and J by 1 base; unmatched bases: 5. The CDR3 totals 16 residues. The CDR3 spells CASSQLLAGGSYEQYF. As DNA, the CDR3 is TGCGCCAGCAGCCAGCTACTAGCGGGAGGGTCCTACGAGCAGTACTTC.

The rearrangement links TRBV29-1 to TRBJ1-6; possible D gene TRBD1, 6 bases. CDR3 length: 14 amino acids. The V gene's germline CDR1 is SQVTM and CDR2 ANQGSEA. Trimming pared 4 bases from V and 7 bases from J, leaving 14 bases between. The CDR3 protein is CSVGEGQWNSPLHF. CDR3 DNA: TGCAGCGTTGGAGAGGGACAATGGAATTCACCCCTCCACTTT.

The rearrangement joins TRBV10-3 to TRBJ1-2; the D is unclear. This CDR3 is 13 amino acids long. Trimming cost V 3 bases and J 5 bases, with 10 bases left between them. Per germline, CDR1 ENHRY and CDR2 SYGVKD. CDR3 sequence: CAISDSNRYGYTF. CDR3 nucleotides: TGTGCCATCAGTGACTCAAATCGGTATGGCTACACCTTC.

This CDR3 is CASSLIRKGEQYF. In nucleotides, the CDR3 is TGTGCCAGCAGTTTGATCCGTAAGGGCGAGCAGTACTTC. V usage is TRBV2 and J usage is TRBJ2-7; D is ambiguous. There are 13 residues in the CDR3. Germline V gene data show CDR1 as SNHLY and CDR2 as FYNNEI. V was trimmed by 5 bases and J by 6 bases, leaving 14 bases between them.

The chain combines TRBV2 with TRBJ2-1; 9 bases fit TRBD2. Germline CDR1 is SNHLY and CDR2 is FYNNEI. Trimming took 4 bases from V and 8 from J; bases not matched to a gene: 12. The CDR3 contains 16 residues. CDR3 loop: CASSGSLAGKGHEQFF. CDR3 sequence (DNA): TGTGCCAGCAGTGGGAGTCTAGCGGGGAAGGGCCATGAGCAGTTCTTC.

This chain links TRBV20-1 with TRBJ2-5; the D gene is possibly TRBD2 (6 bases). The CDR3 is 15 residues long. Trimming removed 4 bases from V and 1 base from J, with 16 bases in between. CDR1 and CDR2 from the germline V gene are DFQATT and SNEGSKA (reference sequence). The CDR3 DNA reads as TGCAGTGCTACTTCCTTGGAGGGGTCCCAAGAGACCCAGTACTTC. This translates into CSATSLEGSQETQYF.

This clonotype was found many times. V gene TRBV19 combines with J gene TRBJ1-5, with D unresolved. V was cut by 3 bases and J by 4 bases, with 7 bases left in between. Per the germline V gene, CDR1 is LNHDA and CDR2 is SQIVND (reference sequence). The CDR3 covers 13 residues. In DNA, the CDR3 is TGTGCCAGTAGTATGGGTGTGAATCAGCCCCAGCATTTT. Amino acid sequence: CASSMGVNQPQHF.

This clonotype was detected ten times or more. The chain joins TRBV9 to TRBJ1-6, with unresolved D. The CDR3 loop spans 13 amino acids. Per the germline V gene, CDR1 is SGDLS and CDR2 is YYNGEE. The V end was cut by 0 bases, the J end by 9 bases, with 7 bases between. CDR3: CASSVVKGSPLHF. The CDR3 bases are TGTGCCAGCAGCGTAGTTAAGGGTTCACCCCTCCACTTT.

A few counts support this clonotype. Given a much more abundant clone one base away, this may be a read error. The V gene is TRBV7-2, the J gene TRBJ1-6; no definite D call. There are 11 residues in the CDR3. V lost 5 bases and J lost 17, with 13 bases in between. CDR1 is SGHTA, CDR2 FQGNSA, per germline. The CDR3 DNA reads TGTGCCAGCAGCCTCCCCGGGCCCTTCCACTTT. Encoded protein: CASSLPGPFHF.

This clonotype has a count of ten or more. The chain uses TRBV2 and TRBJ1-5, with unresolved D. The CDR3 is 16 residues long. Germline assignment: CDR1 SNHLY and CDR2 FYNNEI. Trimming removed 4 bases from V and 4 bases from J, with 17 bases in between. Here the CDR3 DNA reads TGTGCCAGCAGTGCTCGGGCCGGGGTTCGGAATCAGCCCCAGCATTTT. It encodes CASSARAGVRNQPQHF. Looking up the rest from reference TRBV2 and TRBJ1-5 gives the full variable domain: EPEVTQTPSHQVTQMGQEVILRCVPISNHLYFYWYRQILGQKVEFLVSFYNNEISEKSEIFDDQFSVERPDGSNFTLKIRSTKLEDSAMYFCASSARAGVRNQPQHFGDGTRLSIL.

The sample holds many counts of this clonotype. This rearrangement joins TRBV7-2 to TRBJ1-2, with D perhaps matching TRBD1 (5 bases). Germline CDR1 SGHTA, CDR2 FQGNSA. V dropped 0 bases and J dropped 5 bases, with 13 bases sitting between them. The CDR3 is 15 residues long. CDR3 sequence reads: CASSLADREFYGYTF. The CDR3 coding sequence is TGTGCCAGCAGCTTAGCCGACAGAGAATTTTATGGCTACACCTTC.

The V gene is TRBV2, the J gene TRBJ1-1; D possibly corresponds to TRBD1 (5 bases). Trimming stripped 7 bases from V and 6 bases from J, with 18 bases between. Germline V gene data show CDR1 as SNHLY and CDR2 as FYNNEI. The CDR3 has 14 amino acids. The CDR3 reads CASTARPGPAEAFF. The CDR3 region has the DNA TGTGCCAGCACGGCCAGACCGGGGCCGGCTGAAGCTTTCTTT.

A note on this clonotype: This may be a read error, as it is one base from a much larger clone. V is TRBV7-8 and J is TRBJ1-2; D uncertain. This CDR3 region has 12 residues. Germline CDR1 is SGHVS and CDR2 is FQNEAQ. The germline V and J ends were trimmed by 5 bases and 4 bases, with 8 bases remaining between them. The CDR3 loop is CASSRLGYGYTF. The CDR3, as DNA: TGTGCCAGCAGCCGACTGGGCTATGGCTACACCTTC.

This clonotype was found many times. The rearrangement uses TRBV7-2 and TRBJ2-5; TRBD2 matches 12 bases. CDR3 length equals 15 residues. CDR1 is SGHTA and CDR2 is FQGNSA in the germline V gene. J lost 2 bases, V lost 5 bases, and 3 bases had no gene match. CDR3 in DNA: TGTGCCAGCAGCACCGGACTAGCGGGGCAAGAGACCCAGTACTTC. Translation gives CASSTGLAGQETQYF.

There are a few counts of this clonotype. V and J are TRBV2 and TRBJ2-7, with a weak D call TRBD1 (6 bases). Germline V gene lookup returns CDR1 SNHLY and CDR2 FYNNEI. Trimming stripped 5 bases from V and 0 bases from J, with 20 bases between. The CDR3 extends over 17 amino acids. In DNA form, the CDR3 reads TGTGCCAGCAGTTCCACCCCCCACAGGGAAGTCTCCTACGAGCAGTACTTC. This codes for CASSSTPHREVSYEQYF. Drawing the rest from reference TRBV2 and TRBJ2-7, the complete variable domain is EPEVTQTPSHQVTQMGQEVILRCVPISNHLYFYWYRQILGQKVEFLVSFYNNEISEKSEIFDDQFSVERPDGSNFTLKIRSTKLEDSAMYFCASSSTPHREVSYEQYFGPGTRLTVT.

This clonotype was counted only a few times. V and J are TRBV29-1 and TRBJ1-1; 9 nucleotides line up with TRBD1. Germline CDR1 reads SQVTM; CDR2 reads ANQGSEA. After removal of 6 bases from V and 8 bases from J, the junction contained 7 bases not matched to a gene. The CDR3 is 12 amino acids. The CDR3 nucleotides read TGCAGCGTGGGCGGACAGGGGCTGGAAGCTTTCTTT. Residues: CSVGGQGLEAFF. Together with reference TRBV29-1 and TRBJ1-1, the CDR3 gives the full variable domain: SAVISQKPSRDICQRGTSLTIQCQVDSQVTMMFWYRQQPGQSLTLIATANQGSEATYESGFVIDKFPISRPNLTFSTLTVSNMSPEDSSIYLCSVGGQGLEAFFGQGTRLTVV.

This clonotype has at least ten counts. The chain combines TRBV9 with TRBJ2-3; D unclear. CDR3 length: 11 amino acids. CDR1 and CDR2 from the germline V gene are SGDLS and YYNGEE. With 6 bases removed from V and 6 bases from J, the gap between germline ends came to 8 bases. CDR3 DNA: TGTGCCAGCACCTCGATGGATACGCAGTATTTT. Protein sequence: CASTSMDTQYF.

The table lists this clonotype with a few counts. The chain recombines TRBV14 with TRBJ2-3; D unresolved. Germline assignment: CDR1 SGHDN and CDR2 FVKESK. The ends were cut back, 0 bases at V and 0 bases at J, with 10 bases in the middle. There are 16 residues in the CDR3. The CDR3 region has the DNA TGTGCCAGCAGCCAAGATAGGGCACGGAGCACAGATACGCAGTATTTT. Translated: CASSQDRARSTDTQYF.

This clonotype was seen more than once but under ten times. The V and J genes are TRBV7-9 and TRBJ1-1; TRBD1 matches 9 bases. The CDR3 sequence is 15 residues long. With V trimmed by 6 bases and J by 4 bases, 9 bases remained unmatched. Germline CDR1 is SEHNR and CDR2 is FQNEAQ (reference sequence). Written as DNA, the CDR3 is TGTGCCAGCAGGCCGTCAAGACAGGGGGGCACTGAAGCTTTCTTT. Translating gives CASRPSRQGGTEAFF.

The chain combines TRBV7-2 with TRBJ2-2; a weak D match, TRBD1 (5 bases). The length of the CDR3 is 14 residues. Germline lookup yields CDR1 SGHTA and CDR2 FQGNSA. V was pared by 5 bases and J by 4 bases, with 11 bases between. The CDR3 DNA follows: TGTGCCAGCAGCATCCGACAGTTCACCGGGGAGCTGTTTTTT. Translation: CASSIRQFTGELFF.

This clonotype was seen ten or more times. The chain has TRBV20-1 and TRBJ2-6; no reliable D call. Germline V gene data show CDR1 as DFQATT and CDR2 as SNEGSKA (reference sequence). The V gene lost 5 bases and the J gene lost 4 bases, with 12 bases spanning the gap. The CDR3 runs to 14 residues. The CDR3 loop is CSALGSTGANVLTF. The CDR3 coding sequence is TGCAGTGCTCTCGGGTCAACCGGGGCCAACGTCCTGACTTTC.

The V gene is TRBV7-2, the J gene TRBJ1-1, with D unclear. CDR3 length equals 11 residues. In germline, CDR1 is SGHTA, CDR2 FQGNSA. V was clipped by 8 bases and J by 4 bases, with 8 bases between them. This CDR3 is CASSYSTEAFF. DNA of the CDR3: TGTGCCAGCTCTTATTCCACTGAAGCTTTCTTT.

The chain has TRBV29-1 and TRBJ1-2; TRBD1 agrees at 8 bases. Trimming removed 4 bases from V and 4 bases from J; junction bases left unmatched: 5. This CDR3 spans 13 amino acids. Germline loops: CDR1 SQVTM, CDR2 ANQGSEA. The CDR3 DNA is TGCAGCGTTGCAACAGGGGGTGGCTATGGCTACACCTTC. It is translated as CSVATGGGYGYTF.

This chain connects TRBV7-9 to TRBJ2-7; D gene uncertain. V was clipped by 11 bases and J by 4 bases, with 15 bases between them. The CDR3 extends over 12 amino acids. Per the germline V gene, CDR1 is SEHNR and CDR2 is FQNEAQ (reference sequence). As DNA, the CDR3 is TGTGCCTGGAGTGTAACCGATTACGAGCAGTACTTC. Translating gives CAWSVTDYEQYF.

This sequence joins TRBV20-1 and TRBJ2-5, with D perhaps being TRBD1 or TRBD2 (5 bases each). Trimming stripped 3 bases from V and 0 bases from J, with 17 bases between. Germline values: CDR1 DFQATT, CDR2 SNEGSKA (reference sequence). This CDR3 has 16 residues. The CDR3 spells CSASLVLGTYQETQYF. The DNA of the CDR3 is TGCAGTGCTAGTTTGGTATTGGGGACGTACCAAGAGACCCAGTACTTC.

This clonotype was recorded a few times. This chain uses TRBV11-1 with TRBJ1-1, with D hard to call. CDR1 is SGHAT and CDR2 is FQDESV in the germline V gene (reference sequence). V was pared by 5 bases and J by 1 base, with 8 bases between. The CDR3 consists of 13 residues. For the CDR3, the DNA is TGTGCCAGCAGCCTTCTGACGAACACTGAAGCTTTCTTT. Translated: CASSLLTNTEAFF.

This clonotype was found many times. CDR3 loop: CSARGTGANYGYTF. The DNA for the CDR3 is TGCAGTGCTAGGGGGACAGGGGCCAACTATGGCTACACCTTC. The chain has TRBV20-1 and TRBJ1-2; 10 bases align to TRBD1. The CDR3 runs to 14 residues. With V trimmed by 3 bases and J by 2 bases, 3 bases remained unmatched. Germline CDR1 reads DFQATT; CDR2 reads SNEGSKA (reference sequence).

This clonotype has at least ten counts. CDR3 in DNA: TGTGCCAGTACAAGATTTTTCATCGGTCAAGAGACCCAGTACTTC. It yields the protein CASTRFFIGQETQYF. The chain joins TRBV7-6 to TRBJ2-5; no definite D call. Per germline, CDR1 SGHVS and CDR2 FNYEAQ. The ends were cut back, 9 bases at V and 2 bases at J, with 19 bases in the middle. This CDR3 is built from 15 residues.